The clone carrying this TCR beta chain has just a few counts. Its antigen is not identified. This record comes from a study of cytomegalovirus exposure and HLA in healthy donors. General observations from the study: Further analysis was carried out later, and it showed several of the most significant clusters appearing linked to common viral pathogens. Roughly uniform sequencing depth across donors was assumed, possibly incorrectly. The authors listed 180 or so TCR beta chains as cytomegalovirus-associated.

60 Vbeta and 13 Jbeta primers were used in PCR. Assay used: immunoSEQ multiplex PCR; TCRdb lists only in-frame clones, some missing. This table holds around 100,000 clones, roughly a tenth found once. The specimen sequenced was PBMCs. The receptor was isolated from a man aged 40-49 years in good health and CMV-seropositive.

CDR3 sequence reads: CASTRDTPKGTQYF. The CDR3 DNA sequence: TGTGCCAGCACAAGGGACACACCAAAAGGTACGCAGTATTTT. The rearrangement joins TRBV6-1 to TRBJ2-3; D is perhaps TRBD1 (6 bases). The CDR3 covers 14 residues. The V end lost 7 bases, the J end lost 8 bases, and 19 bases lay between the germline ends. Germline assignment: CDR1 MNHNS and CDR2 SASEGT.